This T cell receptor (beta chain) was sequenced during a study of beta chain features in type 1 diabetes. This clone was seen repeatedly, ten times or more. Germline trimming cut 5 bases from V and 8 bases from J; bases unmatched to any gene: 4. The CDR3 sequence is 13 residues long. In germline, CDR1 is MGHRA, CDR2 YSYEKL. TCRB transcripts that were expressed got sequenced, as all of the isolated RNA had been reverse transcribed. Some 3.6 million reads per sample were averaged for naive, central memory and regulatory samples. Clones were read by immunoSEQ multiplex PCR, and TCRdb kept only the in-frame ones, dropping some. Here the sample spans around 240,000 clones, around 9.6% being singletons.

The source is a woman between 18 and 29 years old in good health. The chain carries TRBV4-1 and TRBJ2-1; 9 nucleotides line up with TRBD1. Sequencing was carried out using naive CD4+ T cells from blood. CDR3 protein: CASSVQGADEQFF. The CDR3 region has the DNA TGCGCCAGCAGCGTACAGGGGGCCGATGAGCAGTTCTTC.